This T cell receptor beta chain was observed in a study of STAT5B mutations in CD4+ large granular lymphocyte leukemia. Points on this clone: The antigen is undetermined.

Bead-separated CD4+, CD4+CD8+, CD57+ or CD56+ fractions, or PBMC, were used. Whole-study findings and limits: TRBV06-family usage was enriched in top patient clones (8/27) versus controls (2/35). No patients shared main leukemic clonotypes, though approximately 26% appeared at low frequency elsewhere. Only six or seven CD4-sorted patient samples were compared with healthy controls for clonality.

Here immunoSEQ multiplex PCR was the method, and the copy in TCRdb shows in-frame clones only, minus some. The sample lists roughly 1,200 clones; roughly 76% were seen once. This CDR3 comprises 14 residues. CDR1 SGHAT and CDR2 FQNNGV come from the germline V gene. Trimming removed 5 bases at V and 2 bases at J, with 12 bases between. The sequence came from a man between 65 and 85 years old with CD4+ T-cell large granular lymphocyte leukemia. The chain is built from TRBV11-2 and TRBJ2-5; weak D call: TRBD2 (6 bases). Sequenced material: PBMCs. The CDR3 region is CASSLVAVQETQYF. Written as DNA, the CDR3 is TGTGCCAGCAGCCTGGTAGCGGTTCAAGAGACCCAGTACTTC.